A single sample gave rise to the 5 T cell receptor beta chains below, sequenced in a study of T cells in Graves' hyperthyroidism and ophthalmopathy. TCR beta CDR3 regions were amplified from RNA. The primer set for the first-round RT-PCR of the TCR CDR3 was HTBI. TCRdb reprocessed the multiplex PCR reads via MiXCR and lists one record per CDR3 protein. This sample has 600,000 to 700,000 distinct CDR3 sequences, with approximately 42% found just once. Input material: peripheral blood or thyroid tissue (not recorded which). These receptors originate from an adult man with Graves' disease, either hyperthyroidism or ophthalmopathy (not recorded which).

This clonotype was recorded at least ten times. This chain uses TRBV24-1 with TRBJ1-2, with a tentative D call TRBD1 (5 bases). V was shortened by 3 bases and J by 2 bases, with 9 bases between the two germline ends. Germline V CDR1 and CDR2: KGHDR, SFDVKD. The CDR3 contains 14 residues. The CDR3 coding sequence is TGTGCCACCAGTGATCCAGACAGAAACTATGGCTACACCTTC. Encoded protein: CATSDPDRNYGYTF.

As to this clonotype: The conserved phenylalanine or tryptophan normally closing the CDR3 is absent here, so this likely arose from a read error. This chain's CDR3 is CASSLDSGTETQYL. The CDR3 region has the DNA TGTGCCAGCAGCTTAGATTCAGGGACAGAGACCCAGTACCTC. The chain uses TRBV11-1 and TRBJ2-5; either TRBD1 or TRBD2 may supply D (5 bases each). V dropped 1 base and J dropped 4 bases, with 10 bases sitting between them. Germline CDR1 reads SGHAT; CDR2 reads FQDESV (reference sequence). This CDR3 region has 14 residues.

This clonotype was picked up many times. The chain has TRBV7-9 and TRBJ1-2, with D unclear. CDR3 size: 14 residues. Germline CDR1 and CDR2: SEHNR and FQNEAQ (reference sequence). Trimming removed 7 bases at V and 4 bases at J, with 16 bases between. CDR3 in DNA: TGTGCCAGCACCCTATACTCGGGAGCCTATGGCTACACCTTC. Amino acid sequence: CASTLYSGAYGYTF.

V usage is TRBV24-1 and J usage is TRBJ1-1, with D tentatively TRBD1 (5 bases). The V end was cut by 6 bases, the J end by 10 bases, with 20 bases between. The CDR3 extends over 14 amino acids. Per the germline V gene, CDR1 is KGHDR and CDR2 is SFDVKD. CDR3 in amino acids: CATSSHRRRERAFF. The CDR3 bases are TGTGCCACCAGTTCTCACAGGCGACGGGAACGAGCTTTCTTT.

This clonotype came up a few times. One junction end disagrees with the germline gene, perhaps due to a read error. The V call is TRBV15, the J call TRBJ1-1; D gene uncertain. The CDR3 consists of 11 residues. The germline V gene encodes CDR1 LNHNV and CDR2 YYDKDF (reference sequence). CDR3 bases: TGTGCCACCAGCAGAGATCTGTCTAGCACCTTT. The encoded protein is CATSRDLSSTF.